This T cell receptor (beta chain) was captured by sequencing in a study of T cell therapy after organ transplantation. Time point specified: 20-29 weeks after completion of therapy. The CDR3 extends over 13 amino acids. Germline V CDR1 and CDR2: SGHTA, FQGNSA. V lost 1 base, J lost 2 bases, and 6 bases lay in between. With regard to this clone: What it binds is not known.

Repertoires were generated with immunoSEQ multiplex PCR, while TCRdb's copy carries only in-frame clones and drops some. The table shows roughly 15,000 clones, with 65% to 90% occurring only once. The chain employs TRBV7-2 and TRBJ2-7; weak D call: TRBD2 (5 bases). The sequence derives from a human patient who had received a solid organ transplant and had CMV disease. Part of the T cells may come from the graft donor. The sequencing here drew on CD8+ T cells from blood, taken after autologous CMV-specific T cell therapy. The DNA for the CDR3 is TGTGCCAGCAGCTTAGGAGGGACCTACGAGCAGTACTTC. Its protein product is CASSLGGTYEQYF.